One TCR beta chain is described in this entry. The antigen remains unidentified. The sample comes from a study of cytomegalovirus exposure and HLA in healthy donors. Turning to the study itself: Early released data comprised about 84 million unique TCRs from HLA-typed donors. Overall study findings and caveats: In vitro testing confirmed a few CMV-associated chains as specific for CMV antigens.

V shed 4 bases and J shed 5 bases, with 18 bases lying between them. The germline gives CDR1 LGHNA, CDR2 YSLEER. The CDR3 sequence is 15 residues long. A multiplex PCR was run with 60 Vbeta primers and 13 Jbeta primers. Only in-frame clones appear in the TCRdb table, and some are missing; sequencing was by immunoSEQ multiplex PCR. The sample consists of 130,000 or so clones, over 70% of them appearing once. Healthy bone marrow donors made up the donors. Donors counted as nominally healthy when sampled, yet unrecorded immune exposures were likely. The sample comprised PBMCs. The TCR was taken from a woman between 45 and 65 years old in good health and CMV-seropositive. This chain links TRBV4-3 with TRBJ2-7; D might be TRBD2 (6 bases). The DNA for the CDR3 is TGCGCCAGCAGCCCTCGCGGGATAGGGAGGCACGAGCAGTACTTC. This codes for CASSPRGIGRHEQYF.